The 4 T cell receptor beta chains below were found in one sample sequenced in a study of shared T cell receptors in the human thymus. Assay used: immunoSEQ multiplex PCR; TCRdb lists only in-frame clones, some missing. The data contain hundreds of thousands of clones, 80% to 90% of them singletons. The sample was also linked to a second study, of human thymus T cells.

Input material: thymocytes. Source of these receptors: a boy under three years old with a congenital heart defect.

The chain combines TRBV4-3 with TRBJ2-7; D gene unclear. V gave up 0 bases and J gave up 0 bases, with 15 bases separating them. The CDR3 has 17 amino acids. Germline values: CDR1 LGHNA, CDR2 YSLEER. The CDR3 nucleotides are TGCGCCAGCAGCCAAGATATCTCCCCACAGACCTCCTACGAGCAGTACTTC. Protein sequence: CASSQDISPQTSYEQYF.

This clone turned up a few times. The V call is TRBV28, the J call TRBJ1-2; D perhaps matches TRBD1 (5 bases). Deletions cut 6 bases from V and 2 bases from J, with 10 bases between. CDR3 length equals 13 residues. Germline CDR1 and CDR2: MDHEN and SYDVKM. The CDR3 spells CASSTTENYGYTF. CDR3 nucleotide sequence: TGTGCCAGCAGCACGACAGAGAACTATGGCTACACCTTC.

This rearrangement joins TRBV19 to TRBJ2-5; 9 bases agree with TRBD1. The CDR3 totals 16 residues. From germline, CDR1 is LNHDA and CDR2 SQIVND (reference sequence). The V gene end was trimmed by 1 base and the J gene end by 5 bases; junction bases not matched to a gene: 8. CDR3 sequence: CASSIVGGQGRETQYF. Here the CDR3 DNA reads TGTGCCAGTAGTATAGTTGGAGGACAGGGGAGGGAGACCCAGTACTTC.

V is TRBV7-8 and J is TRBJ2-3; D remains ambiguous. The CDR3 has 14 amino acids. The germline V gene has CDR1 SGHVS and CDR2 FQNEAQ. Deletions cut 5 bases from V and 3 bases from J, with 12 bases between. The CDR3 sequence is CASSPPYVTDTQYF. The CDR3, as DNA: TGTGCCAGCAGCCCTCCCTACGTTACAGATACGCAGTATTTT.